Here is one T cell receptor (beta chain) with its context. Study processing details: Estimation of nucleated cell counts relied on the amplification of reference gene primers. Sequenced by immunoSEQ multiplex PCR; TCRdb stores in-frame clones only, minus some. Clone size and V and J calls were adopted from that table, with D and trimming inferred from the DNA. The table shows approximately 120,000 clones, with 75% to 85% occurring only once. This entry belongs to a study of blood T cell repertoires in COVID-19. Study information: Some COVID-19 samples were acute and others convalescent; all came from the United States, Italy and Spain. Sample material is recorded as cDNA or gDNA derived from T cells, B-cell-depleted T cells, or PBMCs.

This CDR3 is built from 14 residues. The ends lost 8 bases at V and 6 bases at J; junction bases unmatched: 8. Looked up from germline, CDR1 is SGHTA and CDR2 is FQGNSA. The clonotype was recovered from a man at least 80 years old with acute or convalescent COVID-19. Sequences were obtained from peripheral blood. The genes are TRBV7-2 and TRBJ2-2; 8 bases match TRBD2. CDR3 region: CASAPHGGAGELFF. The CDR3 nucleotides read TGTGCCAGCGCGCCTCACGGGGGGGCCGGGGAGCTGTTTTTT.